The present entry profiles one T cell receptor (beta chain) with its context. Its antigen target is currently unknown. No per-base quality is available; no much larger clone lies one base away. The data originate from a study of T cell responses to AZD1222 COVID-19 vaccine (dated by TCRdb to the early 2020s). With respect to the entire study: AZD1222 recipients given second doses at about 4 weeks or at about 12 weeks were pooled, since spike-specific TCR depth and breadth were not found to differ between the two schedules. Trial participants were enrolled by age into 18-55, 56-69 and 70-plus year subgroups, with roughly 160, 29 and 62 TCR-sequenced participants respectively. A total of 240 or so trial participants underwent TCR sequencing, of whom about 200 had received two doses of AZD1222 and 26 had received two doses of the MenACWY control vaccine.

CDR1 and CDR2 are read off the germline V gene as MNHEY and SVGAGI. Its CDR3 holds 14 amino acids, cysteine through phenylalanine. Only CDR3 DNA remains: 42 bases, in frame from the first base. The junction carries 8 bases between V and J, which are trimmed by 5 bases and 0 bases respectively. The label giving this sample's time point can be read as: baseline before first vaccination. Vaccinee samples were obtained from the UK trials COV001 and COV002, which included a single-blind randomized controlled phase 2/3 trial of AZD1222 (ChAdOx1 nCoV-19) in healthy adults. For TCRbeta chain sequencing, PBMC samples were collected from trial participants at day 0 and at day 28 after the second dose. The CDR3 regions of human TCRbeta chains were subjected to immunosequencing. The authors' analysis ran thus. Repertoire TCRs were matched against a reference library of SARS-CoV-2-specific TCRs generated with the MIRA antigen-specificity platform. Breadth was defined as the fraction of unique TCRs that were SARS-CoV-2-associated. Depth was defined as the fraction of total T cells that were SARS-CoV-2-associated. Using the MIRA data, each spike-specific TCR was mapped to the spike region that the TCR reacts to and placed in a CD4 or CD8 class. Log10-transformed breadth and depth values were compared by one-way ANOVA with Sidak's multiple comparisons tests. TCRdb took this table from immuneACCESS and kept in-frame rearrangements with V and J called. Such tables lack part of the clones; where checked against another copy, unresolved V genes explain under half of the gap, and the rest is unexplained. V and J calls and clone size are copied from that table; D and trimming were computed from the DNA. The sample data list 87,000 or so clones, and around 90% of these were observed just once. The top ten clones comprise almost 8.5% of the sample.

The full study reports these points: Conclusions about previously exposed vaccinees were limited because only six or seven AZD1222 recipients were SARS-CoV-2 seropositive at baseline. Nearly half of unique spike-specific TCRs reportedly recognized epitopes outside regions mutated in the B.1.351 and B.1.1.7 variants. In the small 56-69-year group, the increase in depth fell short of significance, most likely because of low power. Because no samples from the day 14 peak response were available, repertoires could be characterized only after the peak T cell response. CD4 TCRs associated with the vaccine covered the entire spike protein, and the dominant responses were in regions 160-218 and 743-854. Most participants were white British and females outnumbered males, and the authors suggested that clonal diversity may have been underestimated. After two AZD1222 doses, both the breadth and the depth of spike-specific TCRs were significantly higher than at day 0 and than in MenACWY recipients.

Recombination connected TRBV6-5 to TRBJ1-5, with no confidently assigned D gene. The sequences come from peripheral blood, collected on day 0 of AZD1222 vaccination. The origin of this receptor is an adult in good health. The CDR3 in this case is CASSRSNSNQPQHF. The nucleotide sequence reads as follows: TGTGCCAGCAGTCGAAGTAATAGCAATCAGCCCCAGCATTTT.